A selection of T cell receptor beta chains follows, all from one sample in a study of CD8 T cells in ankylosing spondylitis. Using its own MiXCR run on the 5' RACE reads, TCRdb lists one record per CDR3 protein. The table shows around 220,000 distinct CDR3 sequences, with over 9.5% occurring only once. The sample taken for sequencing was blood, either unsorted or a sorted T cell fraction (not recorded which). These TCRs come from a male donor with ankylosing spondylitis or in good health (not recorded which). CDR3s include the opening cysteine and the closing phenylalanine or tryptophan. A D gene is named only where the DNA matches it firmly. Size is stated for part of the rows, as once, few or many counts, or as a class when the clone is expanded.

D: TRBD2
V: TRBV28
size: .
J: TRBJ2-1
CDR3: CASSSSRSGGYNEQFF
DNA: TGTGCCAGCAGTTCCTCCCGTAGCGGGGGCTACAATGAGCAGTTCTTC

D: .
V: TRBV14
size: many
J: TRBJ2-1
CDR3: CASSLSNYNEQFF
DNA: TGTGCCAGCAGCTTATCGAACTACAATGAGCAGTTCTTC

D: .
V: TRBV7-2
size: .
J: TRBJ2-7
CDR3: CASSLVGRNAYEQYF
DNA: TGTGCCAGCAGCTTAGTGGGACGGAACGCCTACGAGCAGTACTTC

D: .
V: TRBV3-1
size: many
J: TRBJ2-2
CDR3: CASSKPDGNTGELFF
DNA: TGTGCCAGCAGCAAGCCTGATGGGAACACCGGGGAGCTGTTTTTT

D: .
V: TRBV5-1
size: .
J: TRBJ2-3
CDR3: CASSLATGTQYF
DNA: TGCGCCAGCAGCTTGGCCACCGGGACGCAGTATTTT

D: .
V: TRBV27
size: few
J: TRBJ1-5
CDR3: CASGGWNQPQHF
DNA: TGTGCCAGCGGAGGGTGGAATCAGCCCCAGCATTTT

D: .
V: TRBV12-3/TRBV12-4
size: .
J: TRBJ1-2
CDR3: CASSGGSTNYGYTF
DNA: TGTGCCAGCAGTGGGGGCAGTACTAACTATGGCTACACCTTC

D: .
V: TRBV20-1
size: few
J: TRBJ1-5
CDR3: CSAGLETGGNQPQHF
DNA: TGCAGTGCTGGACTAGAGACAGGAGGGAATCAGCCCCAGCATTTT

D: .
V: TRBV20-1
size: .
J: TRBJ1-1
CDR3: CSADIEGTEAFF
DNA: TGCAGTGCTGACATCGAGGGCACTGAAGCTTTCTTT

D: TRBD2
V: TRBV5-1
size: .
J: TRBJ2-1
CDR3: CASSLEGAGEIDEQFF
DNA: TGCGCCAGCAGCTTGGAGGGAGCGGGGGAGATAGATGAGCAGTTCTTC

D: .
V: TRBV7-2
size: many
J: TRBJ1-4
CDR3: CAVGSTNEKLFF
DNA: TGTGCCGTCGGGTCAACTAATGAAAAACTGTTTTTT

D: .
V: TRBV21-1
size: .
J: TRBJ2-7
CDR3: CASSHEQGVSVHEQYF
DNA: TGTGCCAGCAGTCACGAACAGGGAGTTTCCGTCCACGAGCAGTACTTC

D: .
V: TRBV28
size: .
J: TRBJ1-2
CDR3: CASTGHRVYVYTF
DNA: TGTGCCAGCACAGGACACAGGGTTTATGTCTACACCTTC

D: .
V: TRBV7-6
size: many
J: TRBJ1-4
CDR3: CASSLGQPNEKLFF
DNA: TGTGCCAGCAGCTTAGGACAGCCTAATGAAAAACTGTTTTTT

D: .
V: TRBV20-1
size: many
J: TRBJ1-1
CDR3: CSARTGAKFTEAFF
DNA: TGCAGTGCTAGAACGGGAGCCAAGTTCACTGAAGCTTTCTTT

D: .
V: TRBV6-2/TRBV6-3
size: .
J: TRBJ2-1
CDR3: CASSRPRGDSGGDEQFF
DNA: TGTGCCAGCAGTCGGCCTCGAGGGGACAGCGGGGGCGATGAGCAGTTCTTC

D: .
V: TRBV12-3/TRBV12-4
size: many
J: TRBJ1-2
CDR3: CASSLRNTYIYGYTF
DNA: TGTGCCAGCAGTTTGAGGAACACCTACATCTATGGCTACACCTTC

D: TRBD2
V: TRBV4-2
size: many
J: TRBJ2-7
CDR3: CASSPGLAGYEQYF
DNA: TGTGCCAGCAGCCCGGGACTAGCGGGGTACGAGCAGTACTTC

D: TRBD1
V: TRBV28
size: few
J: TRBJ2-5
CDR3: CASRDRGRETQYF
DNA: TGTGCCAGCAGGGACAGGGGTCGAGAGACCCAGTACTTC

D: TRBD1
V: TRBV18
size: many
J: TRBJ2-1
CDR3: CASSPGQGAYNEQFF
DNA: TGTGCCAGCTCACCCGGACAGGGGGCTTACAATGAGCAGTTCTTC

D: .
V: TRBV5-6
size: .
J: TRBJ2-7
CDR3: CASSGSEAYEQYF
DNA: TGTGCCAGCAGCGGGAGCGAAGCCTACGAGCAGTACTTC

D: TRBD2
V: TRBV7-3
size: .
J: TRBJ2-3
CDR3: CASSNPSGGALDTQYF
DNA: TGTGCCAGCAGCAACCCTAGCGGGGGGGCCTTAGATACGCAGTATTTT

D: TRBD2
V: TRBV7-6
size: .
J: TRBJ2-3
CDR3: CASSLPSGGPMDTDTQYF
DNA: TGTGCCAGCAGCCTTCCTAGCGGGGGGCCAATGGACACAGATACGCAGTATTTT

D: TRBD1
V: TRBV5-1
size: many
J: TRBJ1-1
CDR3: CASSLDGQGNTEAFF
DNA: TGCGCCAGCAGCTTGGATGGACAGGGGAACACTGAAGCTTTCTTT

D: TRBD1
V: TRBV20-1
size: many
J: TRBJ1-2
CDR3: CSARSTGTGLGYTF
DNA: TGCAGTGCTCGTTCCACCGGGACAGGGTTAGGCTACACCTTC

D: TRBD1
V: TRBV6-1
size: .
J: TRBJ2-1
CDR3: CASSLSGTGDNEQFF
DNA: TGTGCCAGCAGCCTATCCGGGACAGGGGACAATGAGCAGTTCTTC

D: .
V: TRBV20-1
size: few
J: TRBJ1-1
CDR3: CSASRVPEAFF
DNA: TGCAGTGCTAGTAGGGTCCCTGAAGCTTTCTTT

D: .
V: TRBV7-2
size: many
J: TRBJ2-6
CDR3: CASSLLAAGANVLTF
DNA: TGTGCCAGCAGCTTATTAGCTGCAGGGGCCAACGTCCTGACTTTC

D: .
V: TRBV19
size: few
J: TRBJ2-3
CDR3: CASSSRDTDTQYF
DNA: TGTGCCAGTAGTTCCCGGGACACAGATACGCAGTATTTT

D: TRBD2
V: TRBV12-3/TRBV12-4
size: many
J: TRBJ2-5
CDR3: CASRTGGIRQETQYF
DNA: TGTGCCAGCAGGACCGGGGGGATACGACAAGAGACCCAGTACTTC

D: .
V: TRBV2
size: many
J: TRBJ2-3
CDR3: CASRVQISTDTQYF
DNA: TGTGCCAGCAGGGTTCAGATAAGCACAGATACGCAGTATTTT

D: TRBD2
V: TRBV20-1
size: .
J: TRBJ2-7
CDR3: CSARIMTSGGNEQYF
DNA: TGCAGTGCTAGAATAATGACTAGCGGGGGCAATGAGCAGTACTTC

D: .
V: TRBV9
size: many
J: TRBJ2-3
CDR3: CASSSRTGLTSTDTQYF
DNA: TGTGCCAGCAGCTCCAGAACAGGGCTTACTAGCACAGATACGCAGTATTTT

D: .
V: TRBV5-1
size: many
J: TRBJ1-4
CDR3: CASSPGGQVEKLFF
DNA: TGCGCCAGCAGCCCTGGTGGGCAAGTTGAAAAACTGTTTTTT

D: .
V: TRBV12-3/TRBV12-4
size: many
J: TRBJ1-1
CDR3: CASSPLRAGEAFF
DNA: TGTGCCAGCAGCCCGTTACGGGCAGGTGAAGCTTTCTTT

D: TRBD1
V: TRBV29-1
size: .
J: TRBJ1-3
CDR3: CSALDRAGNTIYF
DNA: TGCAGCGCTTTAGACAGGGCTGGAAACACCATATATTTT

D: .
V: TRBV3-1
size: many
J: TRBJ1-5
CDR3: CASSQNSNQPQHF
DNA: TGTGCCAGCAGCCAAAATAGCAATCAGCCCCAGCATTTT

D: TRBD2
V: TRBV11-2
size: few
J: TRBJ2-3
CDR3: CASSLDFAGGKDTQYF
DNA: TGTGCCAGCAGCTTAGATTTTGCGGGGGGCAAGGATACGCAGTATTTT

D: TRBD2
V: TRBV6-1
size: .
J: TRBJ2-7
CDR3: CASSPGTSGEEPYEQYF
DNA: TGTGCCAGCAGTCCTGGGACTAGCGGGGAGGAACCCTACGAGCAGTACTTC

D: TRBD1
V: TRBV29-1
size: many
J: TRBJ2-3
CDR3: CSLTGTGGPDTQYF
DNA: TGCAGCTTGACCGGGACAGGGGGCCCAGATACGCAGTATTTT

D: TRBD1
V: TRBV28
size: few
J: TRBJ1-1
CDR3: CASSSLLIGQGATEAFF
DNA: TGTGCCAGCAGCTCGCTGCTTATAGGACAGGGGGCCACTGAAGCTTTCTTT

D: .
V: TRBV25-1
size: few
J: TRBJ2-2
CDR3: CASSELTGYTGELFF
DNA: TGTGCCAGCAGTGAATTAACGGGGTACACCGGGGAGCTGTTTTTT